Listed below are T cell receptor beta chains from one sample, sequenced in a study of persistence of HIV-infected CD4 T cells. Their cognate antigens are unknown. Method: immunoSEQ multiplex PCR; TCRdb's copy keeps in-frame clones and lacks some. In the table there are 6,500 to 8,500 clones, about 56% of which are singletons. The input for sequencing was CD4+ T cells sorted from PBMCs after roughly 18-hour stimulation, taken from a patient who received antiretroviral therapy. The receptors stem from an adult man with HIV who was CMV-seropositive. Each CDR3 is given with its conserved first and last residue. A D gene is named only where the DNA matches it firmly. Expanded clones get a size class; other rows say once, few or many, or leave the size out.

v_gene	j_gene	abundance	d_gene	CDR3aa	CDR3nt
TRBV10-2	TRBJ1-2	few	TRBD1	CASSDSTNRGRGYTF	TGCGCCAGCAGTGACTCAACGAACAGGGGACGAGGCTACACCTTC
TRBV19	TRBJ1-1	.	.	CASTIRGGRTEAFF	TGTGCCAGTACCATAAGGGGGGGAAGGACTGAAGCTTTCTTT
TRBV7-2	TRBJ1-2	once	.	CASRLDQNYGYTF	TGTGCCAGCAGATTAGACCAGAACTATGGCTACACCTTC
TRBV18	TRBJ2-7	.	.	CASSPSRVGEQYF	TGTGCCAGCTCACCCTCTAGAGTTGGCGAGCAGTACTTC
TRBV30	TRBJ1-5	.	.	CAWSSAVSNQPQHF	TGTGCCTGGAGCTCCGCAGTGAGCAATCAGCCCCAGCATTTT
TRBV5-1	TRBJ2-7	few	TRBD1	CASSETGGQSYEQYF	TGCGCCAGCAGCGAGACAGGGGGTCAATCCTACGAGCAGTACTTC
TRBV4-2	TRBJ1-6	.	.	CASSQDLGRDSPLHF	TGTGCCAGCAGCCAAGACTTGGGCAGGGATTCACCCCTCCACTTT
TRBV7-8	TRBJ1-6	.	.	CASSIHSRQGRRSYNSPLHF	TGTGCCAGCAGTATACACTCAAGGCAGGGAAGGAGGTCCTATAATTCACCCCTCCACTTT
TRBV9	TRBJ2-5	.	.	CASSVARQETQYF	TGTGCCAGCAGCGTAGCACGGCAAGAGACCCAGTACTTC
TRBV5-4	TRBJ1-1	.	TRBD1	CASSLYDRENTEAFF	TGTGCCAGCAGCTTATATGACAGGGAGAACACTGAAGCTTTCTTT
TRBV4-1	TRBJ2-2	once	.	CASSPMAQGQSSGELFF	TGCGCCAGCAGCCCCATGGCGCAGGGTCAAAGCTCCGGGGAGCTGTTTTTT